The T cell receptor beta chain under discussion was sequenced for a study of control samples from healthy donors and cancer patients. V shed 4 bases and J shed 7 bases, with 11 bases lying between them. Germline V CDR1 and CDR2: MNHEY, SVGEGT. CDR3 length: 13 residues. Produced via immunoSEQ multiplex PCR; TCRdb's table is partial and in-frame only. Of about 30,000 clones listed, roughly 91% are singletons. V gene TRBV6-2 or TRBV6-3 combines with J gene TRBJ1-5; D is unresolved. This receptor was taken from a man in his forties or fifties with lung cancer. The material sequenced was PBMCs. This CDR3 reads CASSSQGNQPQHF. As DNA, the CDR3 is TGTGCCAGCAGTTCCCAAGGGAACCAGCCCCAGCATTTT.